This passage covers 7 T cell receptor beta chains from one sample sequenced in a study of blood T cell repertoires in COVID-19 (TCRdb year 2020). The receptor library was made with the immunoSEQ multiplex PCR assay. Held by TCRdb, this immuneACCESS table contains in-frame sequences only and omits some clones. Under half of the omission traces to an unresolved V gene where checked; the cause of the rest is unknown. This sample lists some 190,000 clones; more than 80% were detected once. Of the sample, 9.5% to 12% is held by the ten largest clones. The sequencing input was peripheral blood. The receptors here all came from a woman aged 35 to 49 with COVID-19, enrolled during active disease.

The chain carries TRBV18 and TRBJ1-1, with D possibly matching TRBD1 (6 bases). The germline V gene encodes CDR1 KGHSH and CDR2 LQKENI. The length of the CDR3 is 13 residues. The germline V and J ends were trimmed by 9 bases and 1 base, with 12 bases remaining between them. CDR3 residues: CASATGTNTEAFF. In nucleotides, the CDR3 is TGTGCCAGTGCGACAGGAACGAACACTGAAGCTTTCTTT.

The chain has TRBV5-1 and TRBJ1-2; no firm D call. The CDR3 runs to 13 residues. Germline values: CDR1 SGHRS, CDR2 YFSETQ. The V and J ends lost 2 bases and 8 bases respectively, with 13 bases between them. This CDR3 reads CASSLSGEAGYTF. CDR3 DNA sequence: TGCGCCAGCAGCTTATCGGGAGAGGCAGGCTACACCTTC. Drawing the rest from reference TRBV5-1 and TRBJ1-2, the complete variable domain is KAGVTQTPRYLIKTRGQQVTLSCSPISGHRSVSWYQQTPGQGLQFLFEYFSETQRNKGNFPGRFSGRQFSNSRSEMNVSTLELGDSALYLCASSLSGEAGYTFGSGTRLTVV.

CDR3 region: CASSLLREAYEQYF. The CDR3, as DNA: TGTGCCAGCAGCCTACTGCGGGAGGCCTACGAGCAGTACTTC. The chain is built from TRBV5-6 and TRBJ2-7; 8 bases agree with TRBD2. CDR1 and CDR2 from the germline V gene are SGHDT and YYEEEE. J lost 2 bases, V lost 4 bases, and 5 bases had no gene match. The CDR3 consists of 14 residues.

The chain recombines TRBV18 with TRBJ2-3, with 8 bases aligning to TRBD1. The CDR3 runs 16 residues. The V segment lost 3 bases and the J segment 4 bases; nucleotides outside the gene matches: 9. CDR1 KGHSH and CDR2 LQKENI come from the germline V gene. CDR3 sequence: CASSPPRQGASDTQYF. CDR3 coding DNA: TGTGCCAGCTCACCCCCTCGGCAGGGGGCCTCAGATACGCAGTATTTT. Variable domain in full (rest from reference TRBV18 and TRBJ2-3): NAGVMQNPRHLVRRRGQEARLRCSPMKGHSHVYWYRQLPEEGLKFMVYLQKENIIDESGMPKERFSAEFPKEGPSILRIQQVVRGDSAAYFCASSPPRQGASDTQYFGPGTRLTVL.

The rearrangement links TRBV6-1 to TRBJ2-1, with TRBD2 matching 8 bases. This CDR3 is 17 amino acids long. The ends lost 4 bases at V and 6 bases at J; junction bases unmatched: 14. Germline CDR1 reads MNHNS; CDR2 reads SASEGT. The CDR3 protein is CASSGHPTSGNLNEQFF. CDR3 in DNA: TGTGCCAGCAGTGGCCACCCAACTAGCGGAAACCTCAATGAGCAGTTCTTC.

This chain links TRBV11-2 with TRBJ2-7; 9 bases line up with TRBD2. V shed 2 bases, J shed 0 bases, and the junction held 5 bases outside the gene matches. The CDR3 loop spans 16 amino acids. Germline-derived CDR1 and CDR2 are SGHAT and FQNNGV. The CDR3 DNA follows: TGTGCCAGCAGCTTACGAGCGGGGGGCCCCTCCTACGAGCAGTACGTC. It specifies CASSLRAGGPSYEQYV.

A note on this clone: This specimen includes other DNA sequences encoding the same CDR3. This chain connects TRBV4-2 to TRBJ2-2, with 8 bases that match TRBD1. Germline CDR1 reads LGHNA; CDR2 reads YNFKEQ. Trimming at V came to 4 bases and at J to 1 base, leaving 2 bases not matched to a gene. The CDR3 contains 15 residues. The CDR3 bases are TGTGCCAGCAGCCCCGGACAGGGGAACACCGGGGAGCTGTTTTTT. The encoded protein is CASSPGQGNTGELFF.